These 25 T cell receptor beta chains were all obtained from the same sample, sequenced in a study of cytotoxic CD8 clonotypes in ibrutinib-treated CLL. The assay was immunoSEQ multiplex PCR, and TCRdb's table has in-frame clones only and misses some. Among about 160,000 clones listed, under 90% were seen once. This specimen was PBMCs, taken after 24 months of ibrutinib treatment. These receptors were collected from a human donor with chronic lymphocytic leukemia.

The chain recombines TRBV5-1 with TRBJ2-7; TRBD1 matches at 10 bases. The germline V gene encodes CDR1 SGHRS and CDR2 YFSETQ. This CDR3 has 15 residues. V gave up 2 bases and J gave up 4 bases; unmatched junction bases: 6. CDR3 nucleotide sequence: TGCGCCAGCAGCTTTGCCGACAGGGGGCCTTACGAGCAGTACTTC. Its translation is CASSFADRGPYEQYF.

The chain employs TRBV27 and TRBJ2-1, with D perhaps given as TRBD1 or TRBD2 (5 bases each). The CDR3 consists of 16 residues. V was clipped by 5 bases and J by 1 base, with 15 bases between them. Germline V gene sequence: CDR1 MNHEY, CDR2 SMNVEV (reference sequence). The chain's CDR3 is CASSQGDFMSYNEQFF. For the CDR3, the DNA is TGTGCCAGCAGTCAGGGAGACTTTATGTCCTACAATGAGCAGTTCTTC.

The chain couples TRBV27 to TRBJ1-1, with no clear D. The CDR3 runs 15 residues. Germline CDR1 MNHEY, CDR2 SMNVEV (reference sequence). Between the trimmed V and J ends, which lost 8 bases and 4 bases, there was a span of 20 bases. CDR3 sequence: CASHPIDKLGTEAFF. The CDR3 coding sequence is TGTGCCAGCCATCCCATAGATAAGCTGGGCACTGAAGCTTTCTTT.

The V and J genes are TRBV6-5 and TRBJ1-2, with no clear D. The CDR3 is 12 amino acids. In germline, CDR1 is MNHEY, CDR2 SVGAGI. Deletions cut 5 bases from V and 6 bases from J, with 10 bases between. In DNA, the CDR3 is TGTGCCAGCAGTAGTTTAGTTCATGGCTACACCTTC. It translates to CASSSLVHGYTF.

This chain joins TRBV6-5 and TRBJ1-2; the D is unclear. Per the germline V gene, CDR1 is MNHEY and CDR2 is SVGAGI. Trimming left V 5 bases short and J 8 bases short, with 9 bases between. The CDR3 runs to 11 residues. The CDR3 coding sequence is TGTGCCAGCAGTCCCCTGTGGGGCTACACCTTC. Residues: CASSPLWGYTF.

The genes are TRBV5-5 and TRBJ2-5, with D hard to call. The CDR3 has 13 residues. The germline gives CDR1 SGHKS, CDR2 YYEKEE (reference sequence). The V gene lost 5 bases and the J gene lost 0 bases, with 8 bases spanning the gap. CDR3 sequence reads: CASSVLYQETQYF. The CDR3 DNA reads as TGTGCCAGCAGTGTTCTGTACCAAGAGACCCAGTACTTC.

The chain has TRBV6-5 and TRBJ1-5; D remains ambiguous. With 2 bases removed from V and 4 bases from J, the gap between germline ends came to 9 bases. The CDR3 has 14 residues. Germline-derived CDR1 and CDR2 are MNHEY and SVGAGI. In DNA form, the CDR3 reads TGTGCCAGCAGTTACGGACGGGAAAATCAGCCCCAGCATTTT. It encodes CASSYGRENQPQHF.

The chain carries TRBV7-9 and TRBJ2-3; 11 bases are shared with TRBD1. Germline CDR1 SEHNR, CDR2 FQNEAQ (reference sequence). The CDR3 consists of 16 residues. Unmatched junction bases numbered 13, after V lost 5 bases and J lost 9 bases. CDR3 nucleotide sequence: TGTGCCAGCAGCCCCGGACAGGGGGCGCTCGGTGGGACGCAGTATTTT. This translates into CASSPGQGALGGTQYF.

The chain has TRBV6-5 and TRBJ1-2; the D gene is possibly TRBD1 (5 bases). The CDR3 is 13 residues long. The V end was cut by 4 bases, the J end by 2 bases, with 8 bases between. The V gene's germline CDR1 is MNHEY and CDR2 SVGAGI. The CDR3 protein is CASSFGTNYGYTF. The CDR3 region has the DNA TGTGCCAGCAGTTTCGGGACCAACTATGGCTACACCTTC.

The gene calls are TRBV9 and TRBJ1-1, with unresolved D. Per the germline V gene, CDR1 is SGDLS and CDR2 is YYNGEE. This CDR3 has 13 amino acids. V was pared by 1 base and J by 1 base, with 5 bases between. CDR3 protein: CASSVNPNTEAFF. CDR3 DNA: TGTGCCAGCAGCGTAAATCCGAACACTGAAGCTTTCTTT.

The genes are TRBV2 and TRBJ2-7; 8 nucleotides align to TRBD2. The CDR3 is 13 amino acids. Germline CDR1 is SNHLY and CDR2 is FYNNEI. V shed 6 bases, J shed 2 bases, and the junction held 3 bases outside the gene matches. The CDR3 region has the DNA TGTGCCAGCAGAATAGCGGGACCCTACGAGCAGTACTTC. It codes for CASRIAGPYEQYF.

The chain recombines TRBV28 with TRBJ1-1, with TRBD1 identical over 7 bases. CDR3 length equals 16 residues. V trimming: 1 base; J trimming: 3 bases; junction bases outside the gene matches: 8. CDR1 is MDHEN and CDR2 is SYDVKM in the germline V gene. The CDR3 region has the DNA TGTGCCAGCAGTTTATTTGGCAGGGGGAGGGACACTGAAGCTTTCTTT. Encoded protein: CASSLFGRGRDTEAFF.

In DNA form, the CDR3 reads TGTGCCAGCAGCTCCTACAGGGGGCCCGGAGGAATTCAGTACTTC. Its translation: CASSSYRGPGGIQYF. The V gene is TRBV7-2, the J gene TRBJ2-4; TRBD1 agrees at 9 bases. This CDR3 spans 15 amino acids. The trim removed 4 bases at V and 10 bases at J, leaving 11 bases unmatched. Germline values: CDR1 SGHTA, CDR2 FQGNSA.

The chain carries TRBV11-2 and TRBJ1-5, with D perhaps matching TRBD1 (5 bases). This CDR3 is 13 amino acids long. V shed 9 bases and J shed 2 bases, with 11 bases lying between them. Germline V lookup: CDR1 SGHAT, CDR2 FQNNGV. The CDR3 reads CASSRDRNQPQHF. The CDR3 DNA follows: TGTGCCAGTTCCCGGGACCGCAATCAGCCCCAGCATTTT.

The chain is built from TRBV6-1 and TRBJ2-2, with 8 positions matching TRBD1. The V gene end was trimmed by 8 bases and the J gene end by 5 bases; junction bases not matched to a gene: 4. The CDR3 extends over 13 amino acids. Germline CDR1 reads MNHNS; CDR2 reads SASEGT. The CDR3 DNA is TGTGCCAGCGCACAGGGGGTAACCGGGGAGCTGTTTTTT. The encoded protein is CASAQGVTGELFF.

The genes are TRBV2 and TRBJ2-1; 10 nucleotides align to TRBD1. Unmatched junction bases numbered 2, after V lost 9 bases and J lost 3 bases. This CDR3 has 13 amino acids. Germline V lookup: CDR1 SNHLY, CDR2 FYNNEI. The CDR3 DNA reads TGTGCCAGACGGGACAGGGGCTACAATGAGCAGTTCTTC. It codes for CARRDRGYNEQFF.

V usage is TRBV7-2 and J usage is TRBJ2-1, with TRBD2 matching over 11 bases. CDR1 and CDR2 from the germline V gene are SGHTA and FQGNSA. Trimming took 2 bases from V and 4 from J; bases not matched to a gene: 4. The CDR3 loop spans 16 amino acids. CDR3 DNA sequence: TGTGCCAGCAGCTTATATCGGACTAGCGGGTACAATGAGCAGTTCTTC. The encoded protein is CASSLYRTSGYNEQFF.

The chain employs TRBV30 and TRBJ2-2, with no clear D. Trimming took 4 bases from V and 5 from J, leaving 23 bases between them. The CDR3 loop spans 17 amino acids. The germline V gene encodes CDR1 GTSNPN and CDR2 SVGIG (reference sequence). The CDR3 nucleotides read TGTGCCTGGACCCCCGGGTGGGCAATTCACGGGACCGGGGAGCTGTTTTTT. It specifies CAWTPGWAIHGTGELFF.

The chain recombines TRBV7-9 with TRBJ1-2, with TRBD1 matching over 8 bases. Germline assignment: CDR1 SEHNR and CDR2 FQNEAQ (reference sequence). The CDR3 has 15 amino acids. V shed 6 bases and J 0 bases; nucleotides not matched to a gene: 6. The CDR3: CASSQGAPPNYGYTF. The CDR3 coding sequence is TGTGCCAGCAGTCAGGGGGCGCCGCCTAACTATGGCTACACCTTC.

Written as DNA, the CDR3 is TGTGCCAGCGAGTCGTCGGTGAGCAATCAGCCCCAGCATTTT. Amino acids: CASESSVSNQPQHF. This rearrangement joins TRBV25-1 to TRBJ1-5; D is uncertain. The CDR3 is 14 residues long. The V gene's germline CDR1 is MGHDK and CDR2 SYGVNS. V was cut by 8 bases and J by 1 base, with 12 bases left in between.

For the CDR3, the DNA is TGTGCCAGCAGCTTAAGGGATAGCAATCAGCCCCAGCATTTT. Residues: CASSLRDSNQPQHF. The chain is built from TRBV7-9 and TRBJ1-5; no clear D gene. V lost 2 bases, J lost 0 bases, and 5 bases lay in between. The CDR3 covers 14 residues. The V gene's germline CDR1 is SEHNR and CDR2 FQNEAQ (reference sequence). Combining the CDR3 with reference TRBV7-9 and TRBJ1-5 gives the whole variable domain DTGVSQNPRHKITKRGQNVTFRCDPISEHNRLYWYRQTLGQGPEFLTYFQNEAQLEKSRLLSDRFSAERPKGSFSTLEIQRTEQGDSAMYLCASSLRDSNQPQHFGDGTRLSIL.

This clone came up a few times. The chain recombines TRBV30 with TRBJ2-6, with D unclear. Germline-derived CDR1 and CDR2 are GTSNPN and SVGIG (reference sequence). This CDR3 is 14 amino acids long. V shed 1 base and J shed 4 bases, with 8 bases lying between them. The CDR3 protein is CAWSGISGANVLTF. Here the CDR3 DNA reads TGTGCCTGGAGTGGCATATCGGGGGCCAACGTCCTGACTTTC.

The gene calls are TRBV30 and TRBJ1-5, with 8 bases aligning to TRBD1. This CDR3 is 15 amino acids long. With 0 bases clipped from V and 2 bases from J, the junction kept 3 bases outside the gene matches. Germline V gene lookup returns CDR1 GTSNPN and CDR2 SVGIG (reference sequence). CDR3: CAWSVQGVGNQPQHF. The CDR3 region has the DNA TGTGCCTGGAGTGTACAGGGGGTTGGCAATCAGCCCCAGCATTTT.

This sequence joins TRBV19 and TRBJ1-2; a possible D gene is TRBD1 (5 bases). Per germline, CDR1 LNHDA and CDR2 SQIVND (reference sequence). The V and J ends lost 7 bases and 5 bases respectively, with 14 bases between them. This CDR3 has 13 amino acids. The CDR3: CASTLSAGYGYTF. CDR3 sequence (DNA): TGTGCCAGTACCTTGTCGGCAGGGTATGGCTACACCTTC.

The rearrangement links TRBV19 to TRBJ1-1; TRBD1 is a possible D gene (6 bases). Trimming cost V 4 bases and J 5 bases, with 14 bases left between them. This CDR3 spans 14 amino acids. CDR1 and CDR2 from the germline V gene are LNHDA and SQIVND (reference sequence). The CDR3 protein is CASSTDGGRTEAFF. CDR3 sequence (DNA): TGTGCCAGTAGTACCGACGGGGGCAGAACTGAAGCTTTCTTT.